This T cell receptor beta chain was identified during a study of shared clonotypes between healthy human individuals (dated by TCRdb to 2020 to 2021). General notes on the study: A couple of women and a few men aged 18 to 49 years were included in the cohort. To estimate repertoire size and how much clonotypes are shared between individuals, the study performed deep sequencing of blood TCR repertoires from five healthy adults. Libraries were prepared and TCR repertoires were sequenced by different laboratories using diverse techniques, in order to increase sequencing depth and limit assay-specific biases. Each donor's leukapheresis produced roughly between roughly 0.94 and 9.5 billion PBMCs. For each donor, CD4 naive and CD4 memory were each run on three plates, CD8 naive on two plates, and CD8 memory on one plate. On the study overall, not on this receptor specifically: The genetic and exposure-history diversity represented was limited by the small number of donors. Sharing across a few donors was observed for 5% to 6.5% of naive CD4, under 4% of naive CD8, 2% to 2.5% of memory CD4, and around 0.44% of memory CD8 clonotypes. Sampling was restricted to blood, and TCR repertoires in tissue are likely to differ from TCR repertoires in blood. Compared with non-shared clonotypes, the clonotypes found in all four sorted-subset donors had higher generation probabilities. Naive subsets generally had larger estimated clonotype richness than memory subsets. Even with the large sequencing depth, rarefaction of the sorted-subset datasets indicated that sequencing was incomplete. Pairwise subsampling led to the expectation that sequencing depth would affect the degree of clonotype sharing among donors.

For CDR1 and CDR2, the germline V gene lists SGHTA and FQGNSA. Inclusive of the bounding cysteine and phenylalanine, the CDR3 is 14 residues long. Just the 42-base CDR3 DNA is kept, in frame starting at base 1. V sheds 5 bases and J sheds 6 bases, leaving 14 bases between their ends. With respect to this clone: Its antigen is unknown. The input lacks base qualities; no much larger clone sits a single base away.

The donors were healthy, HIV-negative adults who had no recently reported acute infections or vaccinations. All donors were Caucasian adults living in Nashville, Tennessee, USA. Magnetic negative selection was used to enrich CD4+ T cells, after which naive cells were positively selected on CD45RA and the negative fraction became the memory subset. Blood was obtained by leukapheresis, after which PBMCs were separated by Ficoll-Histopaque density gradient centrifugation and cryopreserved in liquid nitrogen vapor phase. Analytical flow cytometry was used to check the purity and quantity of every magnetically sorted T cell population. Each sorted fraction had its genomic DNA isolated and then quantified by UV absorbance on a Nanodrop 2000c. Using the deep immunoSEQ assay, TCR CDR3 regions were amplified from genomic DNA by multiplex PCR. Extracted genomic DNA from each cell subset was spread evenly across all wells of several immunoSEQ 96-well plates, with each plate serving as a replicate. For sorted subsets, about 220 ng of genomic DNA, equivalent to about 30,000 T cell genomes, went into each replicate PCR. Purified libraries were measured with a Qubit 3.0 fluorometer, size-checked on a Bioanalyzer 2100, and measured again with the KAPA Library Quantification kit. Each immunoSEQ 96-well plate was sequenced on its own single-read 150-cycle Illumina NextSeq 550 flow cell. Per the original workflow: The immunoSEQ output contained only junctional sequences without quality scores, so filtering could not match that applied to full-length reads. To assign V/J genes and CDR3, sequences were annotated using PyIR, a Python wrapper for IgBLAST v1.9, with IMGT germline references. Any read was removed if the V/J assignment was weak (E-value above 1e-6), the CDR3 was missing, or the read contained stop codons, out-of-frame junctions, or ambiguous translated residues. V3J clonotypes were defined by identical inferred V gene, J gene, and CDR3 amino acid sequence. The percentage overlap between two repertoires was calculated by dividing the number of shared unique clonotypes by the size of the smaller repertoire. Three approaches were used to assess repertoire richness: RTK rarefaction, the Chao1 estimator, and Recon v2.1 estimates of unobserved clonotypes. OLGA was used to compute generation probabilities for all TCRbeta clonotypes that the gDNA method yielded from several donors. Held by TCRdb, this immuneACCESS table contains in-frame sequences only and omits some clones. Under half of the omission traces to an unresolved V gene where checked; the cause of the rest is unknown. That table supplies the V and J calls and clone size; D and trimming were determined from the DNA. The sample table holds around 2.5 million clones, of which under 95% were seen once. The ten biggest clones cover more than 0.35% of the sample.

The TCR sequence derives from a man between 18 and 29 years old in good health. Some clones in this sample may be carry-over from other donors' samples. The sequenced material came from naive CD4+ T cells from PBMCs. The cell subset or site label, as the study defines it: CD45RA+ positively selected. This receptor chain uses TRBV7-2 and TRBJ2-4; too little of a D gene remains to name it. The DNA sequence is as follows: TGTGCCAGCAGCGACCCAACCGCAGGAAACATTCAGTACTTC. Its protein product is CASSDPTAGNIQYF.